The clone carrying this TCR beta chain was detected ten times or more. The antigen is undetermined. The sample is drawn from a study of human T cells and chemical hapten exposure. Study in general: In the approximately 23-week study, patients were dosed weekly with diphenylcyclopropenone on the scalp throughout.

CDR3 length: 13 residues. V gave up 5 bases and J gave up 7 bases, with 14 bases separating them. CDR1 is SEHNR and CDR2 is FQNEAQ in the germline V gene (reference sequence). Study outcomes and limitations: Expanded TCRs produced significantly more large CDR3 similarity clusters than controls did.

Documented time point: patch test 2, 6 weeks after DPC sensitization. This sample's treatment: therapeutic diphenylcyclopropenone sensitization with weekly scalp DPC. One entry per CDR3 protein results from TCRdb running MiXCR on the RACE reads. The repertoire consists of 75,000 to 90,000 distinct CDR3 sequences, with roughly 10% occurring once and the leading ten covering 5%. The V gene is TRBV7-9, the J gene TRBJ1-2; TRBD1 might be the D (5 bases). This receptor was obtained from a woman in her 50s with alopecia areata. Some clones in this sample may be carry-over from other donors' samples. The material sequenced was whole blood, taken in connection with sensitization to the hapten diphenylcyclopropenone (DPC). The CDR3 loop is CASSLDTFRGYTF. The CDR3 nucleotides read TGTGCCAGCAGCCTGGACACCTTCCGTGGCTACACCTTC.